This T cell receptor (beta chain) was retrieved from a study of blood T cell repertoires in COVID-19. Deletions cut 3 bases from V and 7 bases from J, with 15 bases between. The CDR3 totals 15 residues. The germline gives CDR1 KGHDR, CDR2 SFDVKD. Source study methods: Amplified reference gene primers provided the basis for estimating nucleated cell counts. Clones were sequenced by immunoSEQ multiplex PCR, and TCRdb holds only the in-frame ones, with some missing. That table is the source of V, J and clone size, and D and trimming were worked out from the DNA. The sample consists of about 240,000 clones, about 90% of them appearing once.

The chain is built from TRBV24-1 and TRBJ2-4, with D possibly being TRBD1 (5 bases). The clonotype comes from a man aged 55 to 70 who had recovered from COVID-19. The specimen sequenced was peripheral blood. The CDR3, as DNA: TGTGCCACCAGTGATGGCCGCAGGGTGGGCAACATTCAGTACTTC. Amino acids: CATSDGRRVGNIQYF.